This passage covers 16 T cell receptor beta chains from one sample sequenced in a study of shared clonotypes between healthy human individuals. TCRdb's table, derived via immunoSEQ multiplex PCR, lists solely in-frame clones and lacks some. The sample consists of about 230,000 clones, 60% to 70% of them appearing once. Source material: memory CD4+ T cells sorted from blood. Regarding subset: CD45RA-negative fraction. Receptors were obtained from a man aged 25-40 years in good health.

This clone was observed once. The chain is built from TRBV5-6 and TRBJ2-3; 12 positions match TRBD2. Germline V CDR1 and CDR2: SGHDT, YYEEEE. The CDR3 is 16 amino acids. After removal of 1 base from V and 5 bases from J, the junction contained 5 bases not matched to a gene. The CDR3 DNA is TGTGCCAGCAGCTTGAGACTAGCGGGAGCGTTAGATACGCAGTATTTT. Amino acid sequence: CASSLRLAGALDTQYF.

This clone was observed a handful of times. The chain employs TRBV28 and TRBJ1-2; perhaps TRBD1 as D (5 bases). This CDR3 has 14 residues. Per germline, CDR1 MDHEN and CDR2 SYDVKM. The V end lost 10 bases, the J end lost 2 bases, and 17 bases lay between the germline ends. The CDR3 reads CAIPRQSGNYGYTF. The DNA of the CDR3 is TGTGCCATCCCTCGACAGAGCGGCAACTATGGCTACACCTTC.

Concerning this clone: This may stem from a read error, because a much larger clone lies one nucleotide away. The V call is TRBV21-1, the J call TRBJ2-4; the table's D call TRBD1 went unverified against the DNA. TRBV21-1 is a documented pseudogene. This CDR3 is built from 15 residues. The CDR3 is CAGSKVTGNKNIQYF. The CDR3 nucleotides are TGTGCCGGCAGCAAAGTGACAGGGAACAAAAACATTCAGTACTTC.

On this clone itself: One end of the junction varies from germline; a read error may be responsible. Written as DNA, the CDR3 is TGTGCCAGCAGTGAACAGTCGAGTAAGGAGTTC. Its translation: CASSEQSSKEF. The chain combines TRBV6-1 with TRBJ1-2; the D is unclear. Germline V gives CDR1 MNHNS, CDR2 SASEGT. The CDR3 runs 11 residues.

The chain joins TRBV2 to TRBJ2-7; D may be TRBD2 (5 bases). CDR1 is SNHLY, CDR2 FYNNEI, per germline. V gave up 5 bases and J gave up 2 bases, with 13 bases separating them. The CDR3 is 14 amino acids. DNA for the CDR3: TGTGCCAGCAGTTTCCTAGCTAAGGCCTACGAGCAGTACTTC. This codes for CASSFLAKAYEQYF.

CDR3 sequence reads: CASKEGSYEQYF. CDR3 coding DNA: TGTGCCAGCAAGGAGGGGTCCTACGAGCAGTACTTC. This chain links TRBV28 with TRBJ2-7; weak D call: TRBD2 (6 bases). Germline V gives CDR1 MDHEN, CDR2 SYDVKM. This CDR3 has 12 amino acids. Trimming pared 7 bases from V and 1 base from J, leaving 8 bases between.

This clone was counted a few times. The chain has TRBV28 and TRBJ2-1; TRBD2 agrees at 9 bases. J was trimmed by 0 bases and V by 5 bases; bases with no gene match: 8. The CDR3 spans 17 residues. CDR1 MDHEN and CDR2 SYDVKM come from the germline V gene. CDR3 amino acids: CASSPLAGYRSYNEQFF. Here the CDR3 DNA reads TGTGCCAGCAGTCCCCTAGCGGGGTACCGCTCCTACAATGAGCAGTTCTTC.

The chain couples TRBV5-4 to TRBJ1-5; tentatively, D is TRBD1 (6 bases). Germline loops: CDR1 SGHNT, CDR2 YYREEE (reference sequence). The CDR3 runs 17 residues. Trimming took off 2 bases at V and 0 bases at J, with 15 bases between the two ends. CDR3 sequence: CASSFEDSRDSNQPQHF. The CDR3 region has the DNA TGTGCCAGCAGCTTCGAGGACAGCCGGGATAGCAATCAGCCCCAGCATTTT.

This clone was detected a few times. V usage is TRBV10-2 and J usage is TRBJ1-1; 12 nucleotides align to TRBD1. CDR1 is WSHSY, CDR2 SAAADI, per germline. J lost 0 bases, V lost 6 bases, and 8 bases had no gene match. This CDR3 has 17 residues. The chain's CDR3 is CASSSGTGGHMNTEAFF. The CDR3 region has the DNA TGCGCCAGCAGCTCCGGGACAGGGGGCCATATGAACACTGAAGCTTTCTTT.

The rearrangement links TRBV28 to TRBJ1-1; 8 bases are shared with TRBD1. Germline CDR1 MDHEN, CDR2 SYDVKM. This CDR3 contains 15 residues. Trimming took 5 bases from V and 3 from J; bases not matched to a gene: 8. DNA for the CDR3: TGTGCCAGCAGTCGGACAGGGACCTTTTACACTGAAGCTTTCTTT. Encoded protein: CASSRTGTFYTEAFF.

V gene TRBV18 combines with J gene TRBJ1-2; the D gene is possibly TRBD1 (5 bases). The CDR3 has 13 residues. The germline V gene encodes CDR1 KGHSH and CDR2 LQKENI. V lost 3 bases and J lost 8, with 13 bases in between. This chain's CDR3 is CASSPQGVRGYTF. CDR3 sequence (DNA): TGTGCCAGCTCACCCCAGGGCGTTCGGGGCTACACCTTC. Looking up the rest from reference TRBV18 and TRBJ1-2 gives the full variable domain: NAGVMQNPRHLVRRRGQEARLRCSPMKGHSHVYWYRQLPEEGLKFMVYLQKENIIDESGMPKERFSAEFPKEGPSILRIQQVVRGDSAAYFCASSPQGVRGYTFGSGTRLTVV.

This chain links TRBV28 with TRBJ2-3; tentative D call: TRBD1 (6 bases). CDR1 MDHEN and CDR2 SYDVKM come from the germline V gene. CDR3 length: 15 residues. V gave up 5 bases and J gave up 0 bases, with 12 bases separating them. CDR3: CASSVGQLSTDTQYF. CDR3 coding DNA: TGTGCCAGCAGTGTCGGACAGCTTAGCACAGATACGCAGTATTTT.

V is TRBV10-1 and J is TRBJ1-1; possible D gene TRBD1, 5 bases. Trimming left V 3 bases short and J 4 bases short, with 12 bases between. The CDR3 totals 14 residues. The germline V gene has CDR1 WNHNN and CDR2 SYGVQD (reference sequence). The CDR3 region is CASSESQGLTEAFF. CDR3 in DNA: TGCGCCAGCAGTGAATCCCAGGGTCTCACTGAAGCTTTCTTT.

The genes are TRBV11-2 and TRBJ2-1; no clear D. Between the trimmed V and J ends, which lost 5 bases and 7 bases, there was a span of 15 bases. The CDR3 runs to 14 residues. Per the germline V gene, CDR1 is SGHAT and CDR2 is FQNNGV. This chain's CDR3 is CASSPSRLHNEQFF. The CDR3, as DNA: TGTGCCAGCAGCCCCTCGCGGCTGCATAATGAGCAGTTCTTC. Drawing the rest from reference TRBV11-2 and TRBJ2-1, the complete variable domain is EAGVAQSPRYKIIEKRQSVAFWCNPISGHATLYWYQQILGQGPKLLIQFQNNGVVDDSQLPKDRFSAERLKGVDSTLKIQPAKLEDSAVYLCASSPSRLHNEQFFGPGTRLTVL.

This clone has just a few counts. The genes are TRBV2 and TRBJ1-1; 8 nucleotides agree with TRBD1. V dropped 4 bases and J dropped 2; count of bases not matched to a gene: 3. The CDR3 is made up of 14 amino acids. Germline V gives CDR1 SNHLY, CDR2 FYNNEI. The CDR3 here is CASSVQGANTEAFF. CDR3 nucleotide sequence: TGTGCCAGCAGTGTTCAGGGGGCTAACACTGAAGCTTTCTTT.

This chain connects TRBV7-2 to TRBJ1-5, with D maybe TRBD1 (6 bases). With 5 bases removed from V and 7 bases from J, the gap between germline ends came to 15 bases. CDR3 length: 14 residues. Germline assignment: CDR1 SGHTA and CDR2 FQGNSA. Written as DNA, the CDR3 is TGTGCCAGCAGCCCCCGTCCAGGGGACCAGCCCCAGCATTTT. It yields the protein CASSPRPGDQPQHF.